The 3 T cell receptor beta chains reported below all come from one sample, sequenced in a study of response to subunit inactivated influenza vaccine. TCRdb reanalysed the RT-PCR reads using MiXCR and keeps one entry per CDR3 protein. The data contain some 800,000 distinct CDR3 sequences, approximately 21% of them singletons. The material sequenced was PBMCs from blood, taken roughly 5 days after vaccination. Source of these receptors: a man aged 50 or older who received an inactivated influenza vaccine.

The chain uses TRBV20-1 and TRBJ1-6, with D hard to call. The CDR3 is 16 amino acids. Trimming cost V 6 bases and J 0 bases, with 15 bases left between them. Germline values: CDR1 DFQATT, CDR2 SNEGSKA (reference sequence). The CDR3 loop is CSAPEQTISYNSPLHF. As DNA, the CDR3 is TGCAGTGCCCCAGAACAGACCATCTCCTATAATTCACCCCTCCACTTT.

This clonotype was detected only a few times. This chain links TRBV7-2 with TRBJ2-7; D remains unclear. There are 16 residues in the CDR3. Per the germline V gene, CDR1 is SGHTA and CDR2 is FQGNSA. The V end was cut by 2 bases, the J end by 2 bases, with 16 bases between. The CDR3 protein is CASSLIQTELAYEQYF. CDR3 nucleotide sequence: TGTGCCAGCAGCTTAATTCAGACGGAGTTAGCCTACGAGCAGTACTTC.

In this sample, this clonotype turned up a few times. The chain carries TRBV4-3 and TRBJ2-1, with 10 positions matching TRBD2. The CDR3 sequence is 15 residues long. The V gene end was trimmed by 2 bases and the J gene end by 8 bases; junction bases not matched to a gene: 6. Germline values: CDR1 LGHNA, CDR2 YSLEER. CDR3 DNA sequence: TGCGCCAGCAGCCAAAGCGGGGGGGCCGTCGATGAGCAGTTCTTC. This translates into CASSQSGGAVDEQFF.